These 3 T cell receptor beta chains were all obtained from the same sample, sequenced in a study of T-cell reconstitution after alpha-beta-depleted transplantation in children. Unique molecular identifiers were incorporated when the TCRbeta library was constructed. TCRdb analysed the PCR reads with MiXCR anew, one entry per CDR3 protein. In the table there are 550,000 to 800,000 distinct CDR3 sequences, over 10% of which are singletons. Sample: PBMCs, taken before TCRalphabeta/CD19-depleted stem cell transplant. These receptors came from a girl aged 2-10 years with congenital amegakaryocytic thrombocytopenia, due to receive a stem cell transplant.

The chain recombines TRBV6-1 with TRBJ2-1, with 9 bases that match TRBD2. V was pared by 5 bases and J by 2 bases, with 4 bases of the junction left unmatched. Germline CDR1 and CDR2: MNHNS and SASEGT. The CDR3 extends over 15 amino acids. CDR3 DNA: TGTGCCAGCAGTAGAGCGGGAGGCGCCTACAATGAGCAGTTCTTC. This sequence encodes CASSRAGGAYNEQFF.

This clonotype showed up just a few times. CDR3 DNA: TGTGCCAGCAGTCCGGGACAGGGAAAAGGGGAAGCTTTCTTT. This encodes CASSPGQGKGEAFF. The gene calls are TRBV28 and TRBJ1-1; TRBD1 aligns across 9 bases. With 5 bases clipped from V and 8 bases from J, the junction kept 9 bases outside the gene matches. Germline V CDR1 and CDR2: MDHEN, SYDVKM. CDR3 size: 14 residues.

The chain joins TRBV20-1 to TRBJ2-6; D call uncertain. Germline assignment: CDR1 DFQATT and CDR2 SNEGSKA (reference sequence). The CDR3 is 16 residues long. V shed 0 bases and J shed 0 bases, with 9 bases lying between them. In nucleotides, the CDR3 is TGCAGTGCTAGAGATCCGCGACCCTCTGGGGCCAACGTCCTGACTTTC. It encodes CSARDPRPSGANVLTF.